The T cell receptor beta chain described here comes from a study of cytomegalovirus exposure and HLA in healthy donors. About the study: Early release data held 75 million to 100 million unique TCRs from HLA-typed donors.

Germline V lookup: CDR1 MGHRA, CDR2 YSYEKL. The CDR3 totals 16 residues. The V gene end was trimmed by 1 base and the J gene end by 6 bases; junction bases not matched to a gene: 9. 13 Jbeta primers and 60 Vbeta primers were used for the PCR. Produced via immunoSEQ multiplex PCR; TCRdb's table is partial and in-frame only. The sample lists under 150,000 clones, approximately 72% occurring once. This TCR was sampled from a woman aged 45-59 years in good health and CMV-seropositive. The sample was PBMCs. The rearrangement uses TRBV4-1 and TRBJ2-3, with 8 bases fitting TRBD2. The CDR3 bases are TGCGCCAGCAGCCAAGGGAGCGGGAGTGCGACGGATACGCAGTATTTT. Protein sequence: CASSQGSGSATDTQYF.